This is a list of T cell receptor beta chains from one sample in a study of blood T cell repertoires in COVID-19. TCRdb's copy holds only in-frame clones and misses some; the assay was immunoSEQ multiplex PCR. The table includes about 200,000 clones, 87% detected once. The sample comprised peripheral blood. These receptors all stem from a man in his sixties who had recovered from COVID-19. Each CDR3 is given with its conserved first and last residue. The order of the fields is D gene, clone size, V gene, J gene, CDR3 DNA, CDR3 protein. D genes are given only for firm matches. Rows may omit the clone size; those that give it use once, few, many or a size class.

TRBD1	NA	TRBV10-2	TRBJ1-2	TGCGCCAGCAGTGAGGCGACAGGGGGGATTGGTGGCTACACCTTC	CASSEATGGIGGYTF
NA	NA	TRBV7-6	TRBJ2-7	TGTGCCAGCAGCCTAATACAGGACTACGAGCAGTACTTC	CASSLIQDYEQYF
NA	NA	TRBV30	TRBJ1-2	TGTGCCTGGAGTGCAGGGACTGTCTATGGCTACACCTTC	CAWSAGTVYGYTF
TRBD1	few	TRBV6-5	TRBJ1-2	TGTGCCAGCAGCATCAGGGGGGACTATGGCTACACCTTC	CASSIRGDYGYTF
TRBD1	NA	TRBV9	TRBJ1-3	TGTGCCAGCAGCTCGGGACAGGGGTGGAACACCATATATTTT	CASSSGQGWNTIYF
TRBD1	NA	TRBV30	TRBJ1-1	TGTGCCTGTGACGGACAGGGGAACACTGAAGCTTTCTTT	CACDGQGNTEAFF
NA	NA	TRBV14	TRBJ2-7	TGTGCCAGCAGCCTCGGACGGGACTACGAGCAGTACTTC	CASSLGRDYEQYF
NA	NA	TRBV29-1	TRBJ1-5	TGCAGCGTTGTGGTCGCCGCACTCAATCAGCCCCAGCATTTT	CSVVVAALNQPQHF
NA	NA	TRBV20-1	TRBJ2-2	TGCAGTGCTAGTAAGGCAGGGCGACTTTACACCGGGGAGCTGTTTTTT	CSASKAGRLYTGELFF
TRBD1	NA	TRBV4-3	TRBJ1-1	TGCGCCAGCAGCCAACAGACAGGGTCGTATGAAGCTTTCTTT	CASSQQTGSYEAFF
TRBD1	NA	TRBV27	TRBJ1-6	TGTGCCAGCCGGGGACAGAGCTCCTATAATTCACCCCTCCACTTT	CASRGQSSYNSPLHF
TRBD1	once	TRBV3-1/TRBV3-2	TRBJ1-3	TGTGCCAGCAGCCTATCGGGACAGCGAAACACCATATATTTT	CASSLSGQRNTIYF
TRBD1	NA	TRBV24-1	TRBJ2-3	TGTGCCACCAGTGATGCCACAGGGGTTCGGGCAGATACGCAGTATTTT	CATSDATGVRADTQYF
TRBD1	NA	TRBV6-5	TRBJ1-2	TGTGCCAGCAGCTCCAGACAGGGTAACTATGGCTACACCTTC	CASSSRQGNYGYTF
NA	NA	TRBV30	TRBJ1-5	TGTGCCTGGGGTCACGGCCTCGGGGGAGGGGAGCCCCAGCATTTT	CAWGHGLGGGEPQHF
TRBD1	NA	TRBV6-2/TRBV6-3	TRBJ1-2	TGTGCCAGCAGTCCGGGACAGGGGCTCGACTATGGCTACACCTTC	CASSPGQGLDYGYTF
TRBD1	NA	TRBV19	TRBJ1-2	TGTGCCAGCGGGGACAGGGGCAGTTCTAACTATGGCTACACCTTC	CASGDRGSSNYGYTF
NA	NA	TRBV27	TRBJ1-2	TGTGCCAGCACCCCGCATGGGGGCGTAAATGGCTACACCTTC	CASTPHGGVNGYTF
TRBD2	NA	TRBV9	TRBJ2-1	TGTGCCAGCAGCGTAGCTGGGCAGCGGGGGTACAATGAGCAGTTCTTC	CASSVAGQRGYNEQFF
TRBD1	NA	TRBV27	TRBJ1-2	TGTGCCAGCAGTCCAGGGACAGGGAACTATGGCTACACCTTC	CASSPGTGNYGYTF
TRBD2	NA	TRBV5-1	TRBJ2-1	TGCGCCAGCAGCCCAGCCGCCGGACTAGCGGGAGCTAATGAGCAGTTCTTC	CASSPAAGLAGANEQFF
NA	NA	TRBV30	TRBJ1-5	TGTGCCTGGAGTGTACCTGGCAGAACCTCCCATCAGCCCCAGCATTTT	CAWSVPGRTSHQPQHF
NA	NA	TRBV21-1	TRBJ2-2	TGTGCCAGCAGATTTTCAAGGGGTTGCACCGGGGAGCTGTTTTTT	CASRFSRGCTGELFF
NA	many	TRBV19	TRBJ2-1	TGTGCCAGTAGTAAGGGACACTCCTACAATGAGCAGTTCTTC	CASSKGHSYNEQFF
NA	NA	TRBV9	TRBJ2-1	TGTGCCAGCAGCGTAGGGGGGGAATCCTACAATGAGCAGTTCTTC	CASSVGGESYNEQFF
NA	NA	TRBV30	TRBJ2-3	TGTGCCTGGAGTGTACAGCAGGGCGCAGATACGCAGTATTTT	CAWSVQQGADTQYF
TRBD1	NA	TRBV19	TRBJ1-2	TGTGCCAGTAGTATTTGGACAGGGGAATATGGCTACACCTTC	CASSIWTGEYGYTF
NA	NA	TRBV28	TRBJ2-1	TGTGCCAGCAGTTTAGTTCAAATTGAGCAGTTCTTC	CASSLVQIEQFF
TRBD2	NA	TRBV6-2/TRBV6-3	TRBJ2-3	TGTGCCAGCAGTTTTCACTCTACGACTAGCGGGAGCACAGATACGCAGTATTTT	CASSFHSTTSGSTDTQYF
NA	NA	TRBV28	TRBJ1-1	TGTGCCAGCACCTCCCCGGCAGGGATGAACACTGAAGCTTTCTTT	CASTSPAGMNTEAFF
NA	NA	TRBV27	TRBJ2-2	TGTGCCAGCAGTTTGATGAGGGCCGGGGAGCTGTTTTTT	CASSLMRAGELFF
NA	NA	TRBV21-1	TRBJ1-6	TGTGCCAGCAGCAAGGGGGACAGCTCCTATAATTCACCCCTCCACTTT	CASSKGDSSYNSPLHF
NA	NA	TRBV30	TRBJ1-6	TGTGCCTCTCGACGGGGGCGGGAGTCACCCCTCCACTTT	CASRRGRESPLHF
TRBD1	NA	TRBV30	TRBJ1-1	TGTGCCTGGAGAGACAGGGACACTGAAGCTTTCTTT	CAWRDRDTEAFF
NA	NA	TRBV29-1	TRBJ1-1	TGCAGCGTTAAGGACACTTCCATGACTGAAGCTTTCTTT	CSVKDTSMTEAFF
TRBD2	NA	TRBV24-1	TRBJ2-1	TGTGCCACCAGGAGAGGGGGACTAGCGGGTCACAATGAGCAGTTCTTC	CATRRGGLAGHNEQFF
NA	NA	TRBV20-1	TRBJ2-1	TGCAGTCAACTAGGAAACCATGAGCAGTTCTTC	CSQLGNHEQFF
TRBD1	NA	TRBV28	TRBJ1-4	TGTGCAACTCAAGGGGGCCGAGAAAAACTGTTTTTT	CATQGGREKLFF
NA	NA	TRBV7-8	TRBJ1-1	TGTGCCAGCAAGGGACAATCTAGCGGGATGAACACTGAAGCTTTCTTT	CASKGQSSGMNTEAFF
NA	NA	TRBV30	TRBJ1-2	TGTGCCTGGAGTGCGTCCGGTCTTGGCGGTTCTGGCTATGGCTACACCTTC	CAWSASGLGGSGYGYTF
NA	NA	TRBV12-3/TRBV12-4	TRBJ1-5	TGTGCCAGCAGTTTCCGACACGATCAGCCCCAGCATTTT	CASSFRHDQPQHF
TRBD2	NA	TRBV5-1	TRBJ2-1	TGCGCCAGCAGCCTAGCGGGAAACTCCTACAATGAGCAGTTCTTC	CASSLAGNSYNEQFF
TRBD1	NA	TRBV18	TRBJ2-7	TGTGCCAGCTCTCCCGGGACAGCTTCCTACGAGCAGTACTTC	CASSPGTASYEQYF